These 25 T cell receptor beta chains were sequenced from one sample in a study of early T cells in non-severe SARS-CoV-2 infection. One entry per CDR3 protein results from TCRdb running MiXCR on the 5' RACE reads. The table has tens of thousands of distinct CDR3 sequences, roughly 5.7% seen once. The sample comprised whole blood. These receptors came from an adult who was a healthcare worker with PCR-confirmed SARS-CoV-2 infection or an uninfected control (not recorded which).

In its sample, this clonotype was seen many times. V usage is TRBV6-5 and J usage is TRBJ1-5; D uncertain. V lost 5 bases to trimming and J lost 5 bases, with 16 bases between them. CDR3 size: 15 residues. The germline V gene has CDR1 MNHEY and CDR2 SVGAGI. CDR3: CASSPDWLVDQPQHF. DNA of the CDR3: TGTGCCAGCAGTCCCGACTGGTTGGTAGATCAGCCCCAGCATTTT.

This clonotype was seen many times. J is TRBJ2-3 and V is TRBV12-3 or TRBV12-4; D might be TRBD2 (6 bases). The CDR3 is made up of 13 amino acids. Between the trimmed V and J ends, which lost 8 bases and 7 bases, there was a span of 16 bases. The CDR3 region has the DNA TGTGCCAGCTCATTCGGGACTGAACATACGCAGTATTTT. This encodes CASSFGTEHTQYF.

This rearrangement joins TRBV6-1 to TRBJ2-7; either TRBD1 or TRBD2 may supply D (6 bases each). The V gene's germline CDR1 is MNHNS and CDR2 SASEGT. This CDR3 comprises 12 residues. CDR3 sequence: CAGGQTSYEQYF. In nucleotides, the CDR3 is TGTGCTGGGGGGCAGACCTCCTACGAGCAGTACTTC.

This clonotype was found a few times. The V gene is TRBV9, the J gene TRBJ2-3; no firm D call. Trimming shortened V by 0 bases and J by 4 bases, and 15 bases separated the two germline ends. Germline-derived CDR1 and CDR2 are SGDLS and YYNGEE. The CDR3 is made up of 16 amino acids. CDR3 DNA: TGTGCCAGCAGCGTAGTAACCTTGGGGATGGCAGATACGCAGTATTTT. Amino acids: CASSVVTLGMADTQYF.

This clonotype was detected ten times or more. V usage is TRBV2 and J usage is TRBJ1-1, with D perhaps matching TRBD1 (5 bases). The CDR3 length is 10 residues. Germline V lookup: CDR1 SNHLY, CDR2 FYNNEI. The V end lost 5 bases, the J end lost 10 bases, and 8 bases lay between the germline ends. The CDR3 spells CASSLGTAFF. CDR3 DNA: TGTGCCAGCAGTCTTGGGACAGCTTTCTTT.

This clonotype is medium-sized (0.01 to 0.1%) in the sample. The chain carries TRBV20-1 and TRBJ1-1; D possibly corresponds to TRBD1 (5 bases). In germline, CDR1 is DFQATT, CDR2 SNEGSKA (reference sequence). CDR3 size: 14 residues. The CDR3 DNA sequence: TGCATCCGAGGGGTCGATATATTGAACACTGAAGCTTTCTTT. This gives the protein CIRGVDILNTEAFF.

This clonotype was detected ten times or more. The chain has TRBV7-9 and TRBJ2-7, with D possibly being TRBD2 (6 bases). V lost 1 base and J 3 bases, leaving 7 bases between the germline ends. The CDR3 has 13 amino acids. CDR1 is SEHNR and CDR2 is FQNEAQ in the germline V gene (reference sequence). In DNA, the CDR3 is TGTGCCAGCAGCTTAGTGGGGGGCTACGAGCAGTACTTC. Its translation: CASSLVGGYEQYF. Complete variable domain (other parts from reference TRBV7-9 and TRBJ2-7): DTGVSQNPRHKITKRGQNVTFRCDPISEHNRLYWYRQTLGQGPEFLTYFQNEAQLEKSRLLSDRFSAERPKGSFSTLEIQRTEQGDSAMYLCASSLVGGYEQYFGPGTRLTVT.

The chain combines TRBV7-2 with TRBJ2-5; possible D gene TRBD2, 5 bases. CDR3 length equals 13 residues. The V gene's germline CDR1 is SGHTA and CDR2 FQGNSA. V gave up 6 bases and J gave up 2 bases, with 10 bases separating them. The CDR3 DNA sequence: TGTGCCAGCAGGAGGGCTTCACAAGAGACCCAGTACTTC. Protein sequence: CASRRASQETQYF.

This clonotype occurred a few times. The DNA for the CDR3 is TGTGCCAGCAGTGATCCGGGACAGGGATTCTACGAGCAGTACTTC. It yields the protein CASSDPGQGFYEQYF. The chain has TRBV6-6 and TRBJ2-7, with TRBD1 matching over 9 bases. The germline V gene has CDR1 MNHNY and CDR2 SVGAGI (reference sequence). The length of the CDR3 is 15 residues. With 5 bases clipped from V and 3 bases from J, the junction kept 8 bases outside the gene matches.

This clonotype was found many times. The J gene is TRBJ2-5, the V gene TRBV28; 7 bases are a match to TRBD1. The length of the CDR3 is 15 residues. J lost 2 bases, V lost 8 bases, and 11 bases had no gene match. Germline CDR1 and CDR2: MDHEN and SYDVKM. DNA of the CDR3: TGTGCCAGCCCCCCCAGGACAGGTTTGCAAGAGACCCAGTACTTC. It codes for CASPPRTGLQETQYF.

The chain is built from TRBV27 and TRBJ2-7; D uncertain. The germline V gene encodes CDR1 MNHEY and CDR2 SMNVEV (reference sequence). Trimming stripped 6 bases from V and 3 bases from J, with 15 bases between. CDR3 size: 14 residues. The CDR3 loop is CASSPVAAYYEQYF. In DNA form, the CDR3 reads TGTGCCAGCAGCCCCGTGGCAGCCTACTACGAGCAGTACTTC.

This clonotype was observed at least ten times. This chain joins TRBV6-5 and TRBJ2-1; TRBD2 agrees at 10 bases. Germline CDR1 is MNHEY and CDR2 is SVGAGI. The ends lost 8 bases at V and 0 bases at J; junction bases unmatched: 10. The CDR3 covers 17 residues. CDR3 sequence reads: CASQGLAVPSSYNEQFF. As DNA, the CDR3 is TGTGCCAGCCAAGGACTAGCGGTACCGAGCTCCTACAATGAGCAGTTCTTC.

In its sample, this clonotype was seen many times. The genes are TRBV19 and TRBJ2-1; TRBD2 matches at 10 bases. CDR1 and CDR2 (germline): LNHDA, SQIVND (reference sequence). The ends lost 3 bases at V and 6 bases at J; junction bases unmatched: 5. The CDR3 loop spans 15 amino acids. This CDR3 is CASSILAGEVNEQFF. In nucleotides, the CDR3 is TGTGCCAGTAGTATCCTAGCGGGAGAGGTCAATGAGCAGTTCTTC.

The CDR3 DNA sequence: TGTGCCAGCAGTTTGACAGGGGGGACCGGGGAGCTGTTTTTT. This codes for CASSLTGGTGELFF. The rearrangement joins TRBV6-4 to TRBJ2-2, with 9 bases matching TRBD1. The CDR3 has 14 residues. Germline V gene lookup returns CDR1 MRHNA and CDR2 SNTAGT. The junction had 3 bases not matched to a gene; V was cut back by 5 bases and J by 5 bases.

This clonotype occurred many times. The V gene is TRBV25-1, the J gene TRBJ2-3; 10 nucleotides line up with TRBD2. The CDR3 is 15 residues long. The germline V gene encodes CDR1 MGHDK and CDR2 SYGVNS. The J segment lost 5 bases and the V segment lost 2 bases, leaving 4 bases of the junction unmatched. The CDR3: CASSEVAGGVDTQYF. In DNA, the CDR3 is TGTGCCAGCAGTGAAGTAGCGGGAGGCGTAGATACGCAGTATTTT.

This clonotype was observed a handful of times. The CDR3 region has the DNA TGTGCCAGCAGCCCGCAGTGGGGCGAGCAGTACTTC. This encodes CASSPQWGEQYF. The chain uses TRBV11-2 and TRBJ2-7; D not certain. The CDR3 is 12 amino acids. V lost 5 bases and J 6 bases, leaving 11 bases between the germline ends. Germline assignment: CDR1 SGHAT and CDR2 FQNNGV.

This clonotype was recorded many times. This rearrangement joins TRBV28 to TRBJ1-1, with D tentatively TRBD1 (6 bases). The CDR3 length is 14 residues. Germline CDR1 is MDHEN and CDR2 is SYDVKM. Trimming left V 1 base short and J 6 bases short, with 12 bases between. CDR3 DNA sequence: TGTGCCAGCAGTTTATACAGGGCAGGGGCTGAAGCTTTCTTT. Its translation: CASSLYRAGAEAFF.

This clonotype was observed many times. The chain uses TRBV25-1 and TRBJ2-3; D is possibly TRBD2 (5 bases). CDR3 size: 12 residues. Trimming removed 7 bases from V and 3 bases from J, with 8 bases in between. Per the germline V gene, CDR1 is MGHDK and CDR2 is SYGVNS. The CDR3 here is CASNGETDTQYF. CDR3 in DNA: TGTGCCAGCAACGGGGAAACAGATACGCAGTATTTT.

This clonotype was counted between two and nine times. The rearrangement uses TRBV5-1 and TRBJ2-7; maybe TRBD1 (6 bases). The CDR3 runs to 14 residues. Trimming took off 4 bases at V and 4 bases at J, with 15 bases between the two ends. In germline, CDR1 is SGHRS, CDR2 YFSETQ. The chain's CDR3 is CASSLQGYLYEQYF. The CDR3 bases are TGCGCCAGCAGCCTACAGGGCTATCTGTACGAGCAGTACTTC.

This clonotype was detected many times. The chain's CDR3 is CASSPDRSQETQYF. The CDR3 DNA follows: TGCGCCAGCAGCCCTGACAGGAGCCAAGAGACCCAGTACTTC. The chain joins TRBV5-1 to TRBJ2-5; TRBD1 is a possible D gene (6 bases). Germline CDR1 reads SGHRS; CDR2 reads YFSETQ. The CDR3 is made up of 14 amino acids. The V and J ends lost 4 bases and 1 base respectively, with 11 bases between them.

This clonotype was detected ten times or more. CDR3 bases: TGTGCCAGCAGCGTGTTAGCGGGAGGGCCGGAAGATACGCAGTATTTT. Its translation: CASSVLAGGPEDTQYF. This sequence joins TRBV7-2 and TRBJ2-3, with TRBD2 matching 11 bases. The V gene end was trimmed by 5 bases and the J gene end by 5 bases; junction bases not matched to a gene: 9. The CDR3 is made up of 16 amino acids. Per germline, CDR1 SGHTA and CDR2 FQGNSA. Looking up the rest from reference TRBV7-2 and TRBJ2-3 gives the full variable domain: GAGVSQSPSNKVTEKGKDVELRCDPISGHTALYWYRQSLGQGLEFLIYFQGNSAPDKSGLPSDRFSAERTGGSVSTLTIQRTQQEDSAVYLCASSVLAGGPEDTQYFGPGTRLTVL.

This clonotype has ten or more counts. V is TRBV10-3 and J is TRBJ2-2; 10 bases are a match to TRBD2. CDR3 length: 16 amino acids. The V gene end was trimmed by 4 bases and the J gene end by 2 bases; junction bases not matched to a gene: 4. Per the germline V gene, CDR1 is ENHRY and CDR2 is SYGVKD. The CDR3 nucleotides are TGTGCCATCAGTGGAGGACTAGCGGTTAACACCGGGGAGCTGTTTTTT. Protein sequence: CAISGGLAVNTGELFF.

This clonotype rates as medium-sized (0.01 to 0.1%). The rearrangement uses TRBV7-2 and TRBJ2-4, with a weak D call TRBD2 (5 bases). The V end lost 4 bases, the J end lost 5 bases, and 9 bases lay between the germline ends. The germline gives CDR1 SGHTA, CDR2 FQGNSA. This CDR3 is built from 13 residues. The CDR3 DNA sequence: TGTGCCAGCAGCTCGGGGATTCAAAACATTCAGTACTTC. Protein sequence: CASSSGIQNIQYF.

This clonotype was counted ten times or more. This sequence joins TRBV6-2 or TRBV6-3 and TRBJ2-7, with 7 bases aligning to TRBD2. Looked up from germline, CDR1 is MNHEY and CDR2 is SVGEGT. The CDR3 loop spans 13 amino acids. The junction had 1 base not matched to a gene; V was cut back by 2 bases and J by 3 bases. CDR3 coding DNA: TGTGCCAGCAGTTACGGCGGGAGCTACGAGCAGTACTTC. This sequence encodes CASSYGGSYEQYF.

With respect to this clonotype: A much larger clone lies a single base off, so this may be a read error. This sequence joins TRBV5-1 and TRBJ1-1, with 7 bases aligning to TRBD1. The CDR3 spans 13 residues. V lost 4 bases and J lost 8; bases outside the gene matches: 8. From germline, CDR1 is SGHRS and CDR2 YFSETQ. CDR3 in amino acids: CASSPQEDREAFF. CDR3 DNA: TGCGCCAGCAGCCCCCAAGAGGACAGGGAAGCTTTCTTT.